This is a list of T cell receptor beta chains from one sample in a study of response to subunit inactivated influenza vaccine. MiXCR was run by TCRdb on the RT-PCR reads, yielding one entry per CDR3 protein. The sample has about 530,000 distinct CDR3 sequences; roughly 12% are singletons. This material consisted of PBMCs from blood, taken on the day of vaccination. The receptors stem from a man over 45 who received an inactivated influenza vaccine. Each CDR3 is given with its conserved first and last residue. The D gene is left open where the match is weak. Expanded clones get a size class; other rows say once, few or many, or leave the size out.

TRBV4-3	.	.	15	TRBJ1-2	TGCGCCAGCAGCTCAAGTTGGCGCCAGATCTATGGCTACACCTTC	CASSSSWRQIYGYTF
TRBV29-1	many	TRBD1	13	TRBJ2-5	TGCAGCGTTGTCGACAGGGGGATGCAGACCCAGTACTTC	CSVVDRGMQTQYF
TRBV5-5	.	TRBD2	18	TRBJ2-2	TGTGCCAGCAGCTCACATCCGGGGGGGGCGCGGGACACCGGGGAGCTGTTTTTT	CASSSHPGGARDTGELFF
TRBV2	.	TRBD1	14	TRBJ2-3	TGTGCCAGCAGCGGCGAGGGGGCAACAGATACGCAGTATTTT	CASSGEGATDTQYF
TRBV10-3	once	.	15	TRBJ2-7	TGTGCCATCAGTGAGCTTTGGGAGAGGGACTACGAGCAGTACTTC	CAISELWERDYEQYF
TRBV20-1	.	.	13	TRBJ1-1	TGCAGTGCTATTGTATTTTCGAACACTGAAGCTTTCTTT	CSAIVFSNTEAFF
TRBV6-6	.	TRBD1	13	TRBJ1-4	TGTGCCAGCTTCGACAGGGGGCTTGAAAAACTGTTTTTT	CASFDRGLEKLFF
TRBV7-8	.	TRBD1	19	TRBJ2-6	TGTGCCAGCAGCTTAGTTAGGACAGGGGCCTTCTCTGGGGCCAACGTCCTGACTTTC	CASSLVRTGAFSGANVLTF
TRBV5-1	many	TRBD1	14	TRBJ1-2	TGCGCCAGCAGCCCGACAGGGGTGTCTGATGGCTACACCTTC	CASSPTGVSDGYTF
TRBV20-1	.	TRBD1	14	TRBJ1-2	TGCAGTGCTAGAGATCAGGGACAGGGCGTTGGCTACACCTTC	CSARDQGQGVGYTF
TRBV12-3/TRBV12-4	.	TRBD1	16	TRBJ2-1	TGTGCCAGCAGTTTCGGGCACAGGGGACCCTACAATGAGCAGTTCTTC	CASSFGHRGPYNEQFF
TRBV7-9	many	TRBD2	12	TRBJ2-3	TGTGCCAGCAGCCTAGCGGGCTCGACGCAGTATTTT	CASSLAGSTQYF
TRBV20-1	once	.	16	TRBJ1-1	TGCAGTGCTAGAGCGGTTAAGGGAAGGGTGGACACTGAAGCTTTCTTT	CSARAVKGRVDTEAFF
TRBV4-1	many	.	16	TRBJ1-2	TGCGCCAGCAGACCCCTAGGAGGCAAAAGTAACTATGGCTACACCTTC	CASRPLGGKSNYGYTF
TRBV4-3	.	.	15	TRBJ1-2	TGCGCCAGCAGCCAAGATTTAAGGGGAACCTATGGCTACACCTTC	CASSQDLRGTYGYTF
TRBV25-1	.	.	15	TRBJ1-1	TGTGCCAGCAGTGAGTCCGGACCCAGAGGCACTGAAGCTTTCTTT	CASSESGPRGTEAFF
TRBV28	many	TRBD1	16	TRBJ1-1	TGTGCCAGCAGTTCGGACAGGGTGTATTCGAACACTGAAGCTTTCTTT	CASSSDRVYSNTEAFF
TRBV4-2	few	.	15	TRBJ2-5	TGTGCCAGCAGCCAGACGGGGGGCCGTCAAGAGACCCAGTACTTC	CASSQTGGRQETQYF
TRBV7-9	few	TRBD2	16	TRBJ2-3	TGTGCCAGCAGGGGGCGCGGACTAGCGGGAGGAGATACGCAGTATTTT	CASRGRGLAGGDTQYF
TRBV7-2	few	.	13	TRBJ2-7	TGTGCCAGCAGCTCAACCCAGGGTACCGAGCAGTACTTC	CASSSTQGTEQYF
TRBV6-1	few	TRBD1	16	TRBJ1-1	TGTGCCAGCACACACCTCAAAACAGGGGGCGAAACTGAAGCTTTCTTT	CASTHLKTGGETEAFF
TRBV20-1	.	.	12	TRBJ2-5	TGCAGTGCACAGGGATACCAAGAGACCCAGTACTTC	CSAQGYQETQYF
TRBV29-1	few	TRBD1	14	TRBJ2-2	TGCAGCGACCCGGACAGGGGGGACACCGGGGAGCTGTTTTTT	CSDPDRGDTGELFF
TRBV27	many	.	13	TRBJ2-5	TGTGCCAGCAGTTTTGTCAGATCTGAGACCCAGTACTTC	CASSFVRSETQYF
TRBV7-8	few	TRBD2	16	TRBJ2-1	TGTGCCAGCAGCCCCTTAGCGGGGTTGCCAATAGATGAGCAGTTCTTC	CASSPLAGLPIDEQFF
TRBV5-1	.	TRBD2	14	TRBJ2-7	TGCGCCAGCAGTAAAACTAGCGGGAGATACGAGCAGTACTTC	CASSKTSGRYEQYF
TRBV15	.	TRBD1	15	TRBJ1-3	TGTGCCACCAGCACCGACAGGGGTACCGGAAACACCATATATTTT	CATSTDRGTGNTIYF
TRBV29-1	few	.	14	TRBJ1-5	TGCAGCGTTGTTGTGGGGGCTCGGGATCAGCCCCAGCATTTT	CSVVVGARDQPQHF
TRBV6-9	few	TRBD1	15	TRBJ2-7	TGTGCCAGCAGTTATTCCAAGGACAGGGCGACTGAGCAGTACTTC	CASSYSKDRATEQYF
TRBV6-5	many	.	15	TRBJ2-7	TGTGCCAGCAGTTACGGACGGGGAGGTCGCTACGAGCAGTACTTC	CASSYGRGGRYEQYF
TRBV10-3	many	.	14	TRBJ2-7	TGTGCCATCAGCCGGGACTCAAGGTCCCTCGAGCAGTACTTC	CAISRDSRSLEQYF
TRBV13	.	.	14	TRBJ2-5	TGTGCCAGCAGCTTAGTTGGAGGGGGCCTGACCCAGTACTTC	CASSLVGGGLTQYF
TRBV30	.	.	15	TRBJ2-3	TGTGCCTTCACTACAGGGAATGTGGGCACAGATACGCAGTATTTT	CAFTTGNVGTDTQYF
TRBV9	few	.	14	TRBJ1-2	TGTGCCAGCAGCGACCCGACCGGGGGCCGTGGCTACACCTTC	CASSDPTGGRGYTF
TRBV7-2	few	.	13	TRBJ2-7	TGTGCCAGCAGCTCCAGGGTATTGTACGAGCAGTACTTC	CASSSRVLYEQYF
TRBV14	few	TRBD1	17	TRBJ1-1	TGTGCCAGCAGCCCCTGGACAGGGGCGATAATGAACACTGAAGCTTTCTTT	CASSPWTGAIMNTEAFF
TRBV20-1	.	TRBD1	14	TRBJ1-1	TGCAGTGCTTGGTATGGACAGGGCCATACTGAAGCTTTCTTT	CSAWYGQGHTEAFF
TRBV9	.	.	12	TRBJ2-2	TGTGCCAGCAGCCCCCAGGGCGGGGAGCTGTTTTTT	CASSPQGGELFF
TRBV4-1	.	.	16	TRBJ2-6	TGCGCCAGCAGCCACTTCGGGCCCACCTGGGCCAACGTCCTGACTTTC	CASSHFGPTWANVLTF
TRBV7-9	.	TRBD2	17	TRBJ2-2	TGTGCCAGCAGCTGGGGACTAGCGGGGGGTAACGCCGGGGAGCTGTTTTTT	CASSWGLAGGNAGELFF
TRBV28	.	TRBD1	15	TRBJ2-3	TGTGCCAGCAGTTACCAGGGGGCGATTCAGGATACGCAGTATTTT	CASSYQGAIQDTQYF
TRBV28	few	.	14	TRBJ2-7	TGTGCCAGCACCGGCTCCGGGACAAACTACGAGCAGTACTTC	CASTGSGTNYEQYF
TRBV7-6	.	TRBD1	16	TRBJ2-5	TGTGCCAGCAGCTTCGCGACCGGGACAGCACAAGAGACCCAGTACTTC	CASSFATGTAQETQYF
TRBV4-3	few	TRBD1	15	TRBJ2-7	TGCGCCAGCAGCCAAGGTCTACAGGGGATTTACGAGCAGTACTTC	CASSQGLQGIYEQYF
TRBV20-1	.	.	11	TRBJ2-1	TGCAGCGTAGCCCCAGTCAATGAGCAGTTCTTC	CSVAPVNEQFF
TRBV6-1	.	TRBD2	15	TRBJ2-7	TGTGCCAGCAGAAAAGGACTAGCGGGGACCTACGAGCAGTACTTC	CASRKGLAGTYEQYF
TRBV12-3/TRBV12-4	.	.	11	TRBJ2-7	TGTGCCAGCGGGGGCAGGTACGAGCAGTACTTC	CASGGRYEQYF
TRBV11-1	few	.	14	TRBJ1-2	TGTGCCAGCAGCTTAGGACCGCAACTCTATGGCTACACCTTC	CASSLGPQLYGYTF
TRBV30	.	.	15	TRBJ2-3	TGTGCCTGGAGTCAACAGGGGGGGCTAACAGATACGCAGTATTTT	CAWSQQGGLTDTQYF